Listed here are 20 T cell receptor beta chains from one sample, sequenced in a study of tumor-infiltrating lymphocytes in glioblastoma multiforme. Three nested ARM-PCR rounds with V-beta and C-beta primers built TCRB libraries. A single record per CDR3 protein comes from TCRdb applying MiXCR to the multiplex PCR reads. The sample holds 20,000 or so distinct CDR3 sequences, 55% to 75% seen once. Sequences were obtained from peripheral blood. Every receptor here comes from a male donor with glioblastoma.

This clonotype was counted many times. The chain employs TRBV12-3 or TRBV12-4 and TRBJ1-1; weak D call: TRBD1 (5 bases). The CDR3 totals 15 residues. V lost 4 bases and J 0 bases, leaving 12 bases between the germline ends. The CDR3: CASSSTVRLNTEAFF. CDR3 nucleotide sequence: TGTGCCAGCAGTTCGACAGTACGATTGAACACTGAAGCTTTCTTT.

A word on this clonotype: The CDR3 carries no conserved terminal phenylalanine or tryptophan, so it likely arises from a read error. This sequence joins TRBV11-2 and TRBJ1-5; D is uncertain. The CDR3 consists of 13 residues. Germline CDR1 and CDR2: SGHAT and FQNNGV. CDR3 loop: CASNLVWDQPQHS. CDR3 nucleotide sequence: TGTGCCAGCAACTTAGTCTGGGATCAGCCCCAGCATTCT.

For this clonotype: Compared with germline, one end of the junction differs, possibly owing to a read error. The chain combines TRBV12-3 or TRBV12-4 with TRBJ1-5, with D hard to call. The CDR3 covers 16 residues. The CDR3 nucleotides are TGTGCCAGCTCGGCTAGATTGGCAGACTCTAATCAACCCCAGCATTTT. This sequence encodes CASSARLADSNQPQHF.

Concerning this clonotype itself: A much bigger clone sits one base away, suggesting this may be a read error. V usage is TRBV30 and J usage is TRBJ2-1, with 8 bases lining up with TRBD2. The CDR3 is 16 amino acids. Germline trimming cut 3 bases from V and 8 bases from J; bases unmatched to any gene: 15. Germline V gives CDR1 GTSNPN, CDR2 SVGIG (reference sequence). CDR3 residues: CAWSRAGAGVDDEQFF. CDR3 bases: TGTGCCTGGAGCCGTGCGGGAGCGGGAGTAGACGATGAGCAGTTCTTC.

The V call is TRBV10-3, the J call TRBJ2-5; no clear D gene. CDR3 length equals 13 residues. The germline CDR1 and CDR2 sequences are ENHRY and SYGVKD. The ends were cut back, 6 bases at V and 2 bases at J, with 10 bases in the middle. The CDR3 nucleotides are TGTGCCATCAGGATAGACGGTCAAGAGACCCAGTACTTC. Its protein product is CAIRIDGQETQYF.

A few counts support this clonotype. The conserved closing phenylalanine or tryptophan is absent in this CDR3, likely reflecting a read error. V gene TRBV7-9 combines with J gene TRBJ2-1; the D gene is possibly TRBD2 (5 bases). From germline, CDR1 is SEHNR and CDR2 FQNEAQ (reference sequence). The CDR3 extends over 14 amino acids. DNA of the CDR3: TGTGCCAGCAGCTCCCGGATCGACTACATTGAGCAGTTCTCC. Protein: CASSSRIDYIEQFS.

The J gene is TRBJ2-5, the V gene TRBV20-1, with 7 nucleotides matching TRBD2. CDR3 size: 15 residues. V shed 0 bases, J shed 5 bases, and the junction held 9 bases outside the gene matches. CDR1 DFQATT and CDR2 SNEGSKA come from the germline V gene (reference sequence). CDR3 DNA: TGCAGTGCTAGAGATTCCGGGGGGATAACGGAGACCCAGTACTTC. It codes for CSARDSGGITETQYF.

The V and J genes are TRBV11-2 and TRBJ2-7; D gene ambiguous. Between the trimmed V and J ends, which lost 0 bases and 5 bases, there was a span of 20 bases. Germline V lookup: CDR1 SGHAT, CDR2 FQNNGV. The CDR3 covers 17 residues. CDR3 protein: CASSLDRHPSWVHEQYF. In DNA, the CDR3 is TGTGCCAGCAGCTTAGACCGACACCCCTCGTGGGTCCACGAGCAGTACTTC.

The chain has TRBV29-1 and TRBJ2-5; no firm D call. Germline V gene lookup returns CDR1 SQVTM and CDR2 ANQGSEA. The CDR3 sequence is 12 residues long. DNA of the CDR3: TGCGGCGCCTCCCCTATACAAGAGACCCAGTACTTC. This codes for CGASPIQETQYF.

This clonotype was counted only a few times. The chain combines TRBV29-1 with TRBJ1-1; D possibly corresponds to TRBD1 (5 bases). Germline loops: CDR1 SQVTM, CDR2 ANQGSEA. V dropped 7 bases and J dropped 5 bases, with 17 bases sitting between them. The CDR3 is made up of 13 amino acids. The CDR3 loop is CSAATRGETEAFF. The CDR3 DNA follows: TGCAGCGCGGCCACTAGGGGAGAGACTGAAGCTTTCTTT.

This clonotype was found many times. This rearrangement joins TRBV12-5 to TRBJ2-1; no reliable D call. This CDR3 contains 17 residues. Germline CDR1 LGHNT, CDR2 FRNRAP. Between the trimmed V and J ends, which lost 4 bases and 2 bases, there was a span of 18 bases. In DNA form, the CDR3 reads TGTGCTAGTGGTTCCGCCTACTGGGGTTGGACCTACAATGAGCAGTTCTTC. This translates into CASGSAYWGWTYNEQFF.

Notes on this clonotype: One junction end does not reproduce the germline sequence, and a read error may be involved. The J gene is TRBJ2-3, the V gene TRBV29-1; D is unclear. The CDR3 is made up of 15 amino acids. Germline V gene lookup returns CDR1 SQVTM and CDR2 ANQGSEA. CDR3 DNA: TGCAACGTTGATTTAAGGACCAGGCGCACAGATACGCAGTATTTT. This codes for CNVDLRTRRTDTQYF.

The chain recombines TRBV10-3 with TRBJ2-5; D remains ambiguous. This CDR3 has 13 residues. V shed 6 bases and J shed 5 bases, with 13 bases lying between them. Germline CDR1 reads ENHRY; CDR2 reads SYGVKD. This CDR3 reads CAIREPRSETQYF. The CDR3 coding sequence is TGTGCCATCAGAGAGCCCCGGAGCGAGACCCAGTACTTC.

To note about this clonotype: An end of the junction differs from the germline gene, which may be a read error. The gene calls are TRBV11-1 and TRBJ2-1, with D perhaps matching TRBD1 (5 bases). Looked up from germline, CDR1 is SGHAT and CDR2 is FQDESV (reference sequence). This CDR3 has 13 residues. In nucleotides, the CDR3 is TGTGCCAGCAGCCTATGGGGCTACAATGAGCGGTTCTTC. Protein product: CASSLWGYNERFF.

This clonotype has a single count. The chain has TRBV6-5 and TRBJ2-2, with D possibly TRBD1 on 5 matching bases. The CDR3 is 14 residues long. Germline CDR1 and CDR2: MNHEY and SVGAGI. Trimming stripped 0 bases from V and 6 bases from J, with 8 bases between. The CDR3, as DNA: TGTGCCAGCAGTTACTCGCAGGGATCCGGGGAGCTGTTTTTT. As protein: CASSYSQGSGELFF.

To note about this clonotype: At one boundary the junction diverges from the germline segment, which might be a read error. The chain couples TRBV11-2 to TRBJ2-3; 10 bases map to TRBD2. Per germline, CDR1 SGHAT and CDR2 FQNNGV. This CDR3 is built from 18 residues. The CDR3 DNA follows: TGTGCCAGCATCCGAGTTGGGCTAGCGGGAGTTTCGGGAGATACCCAGTATTTT. This codes for CASIRVGLAGVSGDTQYF.

The chain uses TRBV11-3 and TRBJ1-1, with D perhaps TRBD1 (6 bases). The CDR3 extends over 17 amino acids. V lost 5 bases to trimming and J lost 9 bases, with 28 bases between them. Per germline, CDR1 SGHNT and CDR2 YENEEA. CDR3 in amino acids: CASSPARHAGAHTKAFF. The DNA of the CDR3 is TGTGCCAGCAGCCCAGCGAGACATGCAGGGGCGCATACTAAAGCTTTCTTT.

Concerning this clonotype itself: At one end the junction does not follow the germline gene, possibly because of a read error. The chain uses TRBV28 and TRBJ2-1; tentatively, D is TRBD2 (5 bases). In germline, CDR1 is MDHEN, CDR2 SYDVKM. This CDR3 spans 15 amino acids. CDR3 protein: CAGSPDLSSYNEQFF. CDR3 bases: TGTGCCGGCAGCCCGGACTTGAGCTCCTACAATGAGCAGTTCTTC.

On this clonotype itself: Given the absence of the conserved phenylalanine or tryptophan at the CDR3 end, a read error is likely. The DNA is omitted, as the CDR3 cannot be located on it reliably, and the CDR3 follows TCRdb's listing. The chain uses TRBV11-1 and TRBJ2-4. CDR1 SGHAT and CDR2 FQDESV come from the germline V gene (reference sequence). Including both end residues, the CDR3 is 14 amino acids long. The chain's CDR3 is CASSLRGAKNIQYL.

Worth noting for this clonotype: A read error may produce the germline difference seen at one junction end. The gene calls are TRBV4-3 and TRBJ2-6, with a tentative D call TRBD1 (5 bases). The length of the CDR3 is 16 residues. Germline-derived CDR1 and CDR2 are LGHNA and YSLEER. The CDR3 is CASSQAAASGADVLTF. CDR3 nucleotides: TGCGCCAGCAGCCAAGCTGCAGCCTCTGGGGCCGACGTCCTGACTTTC.